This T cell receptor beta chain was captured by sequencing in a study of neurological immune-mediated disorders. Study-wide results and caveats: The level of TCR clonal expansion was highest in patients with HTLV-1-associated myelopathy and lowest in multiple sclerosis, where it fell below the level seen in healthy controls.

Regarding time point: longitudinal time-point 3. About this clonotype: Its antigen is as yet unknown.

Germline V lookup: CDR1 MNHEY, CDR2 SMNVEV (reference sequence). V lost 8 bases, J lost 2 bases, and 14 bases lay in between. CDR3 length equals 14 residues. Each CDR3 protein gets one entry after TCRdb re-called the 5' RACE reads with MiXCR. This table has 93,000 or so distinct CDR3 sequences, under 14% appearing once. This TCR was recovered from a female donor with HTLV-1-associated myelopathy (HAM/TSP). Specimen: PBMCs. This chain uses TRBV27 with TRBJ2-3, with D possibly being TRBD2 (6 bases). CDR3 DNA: TGTGCCAGCCGGCGGGACTTCTACACAGATACGCAGTATTTT. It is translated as CASRRDFYTDTQYF.